One sample yielded the 2 T cell receptor beta chains listed below, sequenced in a study of cytomegalovirus exposure and HLA in healthy donors. 60 Vbeta and 13 Jbeta primers were used in PCR. Sequencing used immunoSEQ multiplex PCR; TCRdb keeps in-frame clones, though not all of them. Of a few hundred thousand clones in the sample, 83% were seen once. Material: PBMCs. All receptors come from a girl aged 5-17 years in good health and CMV-seronegative.

The chain has TRBV29-1 and TRBJ1-1, with 8 bases identical to TRBD1. Trimming at V came to 7 bases and at J to 1 base, leaving 2 bases not matched to a gene. Per germline, CDR1 SQVTM and CDR2 ANQGSEA. The CDR3 has 12 amino acids. In nucleotides, the CDR3 is TGCAGCGCCGGACAGGGGAACACTGAAGCTTTCTTT. Translated: CSAGQGNTEAFF.

The chain combines TRBV11-1 with TRBJ2-2, with D possibly matching TRBD1 (5 bases). The V end was cut by 6 bases, the J end by 1 base, with 12 bases between. Germline values: CDR1 SGHAT, CDR2 FQDESV (reference sequence). This CDR3 comprises 15 residues. Here the CDR3 DNA reads TGTGCCAGCAGTTTCCACAGGTTGAACACCGGGGAGCTGTTTTTT. This gives the protein CASSFHRLNTGELFF.